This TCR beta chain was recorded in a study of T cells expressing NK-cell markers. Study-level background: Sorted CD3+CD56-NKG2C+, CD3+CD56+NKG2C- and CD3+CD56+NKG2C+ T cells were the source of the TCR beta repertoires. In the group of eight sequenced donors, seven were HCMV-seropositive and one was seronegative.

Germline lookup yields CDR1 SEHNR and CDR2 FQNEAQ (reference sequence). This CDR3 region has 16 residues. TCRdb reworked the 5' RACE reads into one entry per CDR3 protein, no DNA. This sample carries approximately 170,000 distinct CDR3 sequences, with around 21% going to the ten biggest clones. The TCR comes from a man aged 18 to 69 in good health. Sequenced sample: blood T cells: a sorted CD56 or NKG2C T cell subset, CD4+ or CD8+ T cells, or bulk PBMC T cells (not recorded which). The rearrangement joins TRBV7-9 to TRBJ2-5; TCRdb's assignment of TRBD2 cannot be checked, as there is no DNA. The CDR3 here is CASSFLGLAGLETQYF.